The clone carrying this TCR beta chain was recorded a few times. Its target is unknown. PCR was performed using 60 Vbeta and 13 Jbeta primers. Data came from immunoSEQ multiplex PCR; TCRdb stores just in-frame clones and leaves some out. The profile covers some 90,000 clones, with around 80% appearing a single time and 20% to 25% taken by the ten largest. This CDR3 spans 16 amino acids. CDR1 and CDR2 from the germline V gene are KGHSH and LQKENI. The V segment lost 3 bases and the J segment 1 base; nucleotides outside the gene matches: 5. The sample belongs to a study of cytomegalovirus exposure and HLA in healthy donors. Findings and limits, study-wide: DRB1 had the most TCR associations and HLA-C the fewest, a later analysis found, with rates varying by HLA locus.

V usage is TRBV18 and J usage is TRBJ2-1, with 8 bases identical to TRBD1. Sequenced: PBMCs. The TCR comes from a woman in her forties or fifties in good health and CMV-seropositive. DNA of the CDR3: TGTGCCAGCTCACCCGGGGACAGGTATTCCTACAATGAGCAGTTCTTC. Protein sequence: CASSPGDRYSYNEQFF.